This T cell receptor beta chain originates from a study of shared clonotypes between healthy human individuals. The data were produced by immunoSEQ multiplex PCR, yet TCRdb's version contains in-frame clones alone and is incomplete. This sample carries roughly 2,500,000 clones, 80% to 95% of them seen once, and the ten largest clones take around 0.4%. Memory CD4+ cells were the fraction left after CD45RA+ naive selection. Germline V lookup: CDR1 KGHSH, CDR2 LQKENI. Trimming pared 0 bases from V and 8 bases from J, leaving 10 bases between. The CDR3 is 14 residues long. The specimen sequenced was naive CD4+ T cells from PBMCs. As for subset: CD45RA+ positively selected. The V gene is TRBV18, the J gene TRBJ1-4, with D hard to call. This sequence was found in a man in his late teens or twenties in good health. Some clones in this sample may be carry-over from other donors' samples. This CDR3 is CASSPPEGPEKLFF. The DNA of the CDR3 is TGTGCCAGCTCACCACCGGAGGGTCCGGAAAAACTGTTTTTT.